This T cell receptor beta chain was captured by sequencing in a study of blood T cell repertoires in COVID-19. Overall study context: Samples of COVID-19 (acute and convalescent) were obtained from the United States, Italy and Spain. PBMCs, B-cell-depleted T cells, or T cells provided the cDNA or gDNA that made up the material.

Under the authors' procedure: Reference gene primers were amplified, and this amplification served to estimate nucleated cell counts. Some clones are missing from TCRdb's copy, which holds only in-frame ones; the method was immunoSEQ multiplex PCR. V and J calls and clone size are given by that table; D and trimming were obtained from the DNA. The sample lists 110,000 or so clones, less than 85% occurring once. The sample was peripheral blood. This receptor was identified in a woman in her fifties or sixties with acute or convalescent COVID-19.

CDR3: CASSPMTSGRALSYEQYF. CDR3 nucleotide sequence: TGCGCCAGCAGCCCGATGACTAGCGGGAGGGCCCTATCCTACGAGCAGTACTTC. The chain combines TRBV5-1 with TRBJ2-7, with TRBD2 matching over 14 bases. Germline V gene lookup returns CDR1 SGHRS and CDR2 YFSETQ. V shed 4 bases, J shed 1 base, and the junction held 10 bases outside the gene matches. This CDR3 has 18 amino acids.